This TCR beta chain was captured in a study of molecular identifiers for immune sequencing clone quantification. Background on the study: Naive CD8 cell RNA, from roughly 21,000 or 96,000 cells, was split five ways in replicates, with four sequenced. Study outcomes and limitations: Effector cells had over 98% of their molecules in clones above 20 RNA copies, while naive cells had under 1%.

In preparing bulk TCR libraries, previously described methods and listed TCR primers were used. MiXCR was run by TCRdb on the PCR reads, yielding one entry per CDR3 protein. The sample comprises about 640,000 distinct CDR3 sequences, nearly 20% of which are singletons, and roughly 0.83% rests with the top ten. This CDR3 comprises 17 residues. Germline trimming cut 3 bases from V and 4 bases from J; bases unmatched to any gene: 11. Germline CDR1 LGHNA, CDR2 YSLEER. This clonotype was detected many times. Antigen specificity is unknown. Sorting was used to obtain naive CD8 T cells (CD8+CD4-CCR7+CD45RA+).

The material sequenced was naive CD8+ T cells from blood, with Jurkat cell RNA spiked in. Noted subset: FACS-sorted CD8+CD4-CCR7+CD45RA+ naive T cells. The rearrangement joins TRBV4-3 to TRBJ2-3; 9 nucleotides align to TRBD2. The clonotype comes from a human donor in good health. Some libraries in this study had Jurkat cell RNA spiked in. CDR3 in amino acids: CASSQGTTSGRSDTQYF. DNA for the CDR3: TGCGCCAGCAGCCAGGGTACAACTAGCGGGCGCTCAGATACGCAGTATTTT.